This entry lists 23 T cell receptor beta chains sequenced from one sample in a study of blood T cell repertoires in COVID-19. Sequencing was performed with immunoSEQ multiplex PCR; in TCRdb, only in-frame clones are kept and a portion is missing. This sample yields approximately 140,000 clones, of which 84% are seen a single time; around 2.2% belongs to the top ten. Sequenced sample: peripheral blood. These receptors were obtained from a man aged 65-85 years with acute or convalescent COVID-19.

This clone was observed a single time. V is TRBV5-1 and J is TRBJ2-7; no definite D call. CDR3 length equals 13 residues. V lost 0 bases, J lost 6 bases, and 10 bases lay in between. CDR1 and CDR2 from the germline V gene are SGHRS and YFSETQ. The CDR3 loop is CASSLDPESEQYF. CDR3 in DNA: TGCGCCAGCAGCTTGGATCCCGAGAGCGAGCAGTACTTC.

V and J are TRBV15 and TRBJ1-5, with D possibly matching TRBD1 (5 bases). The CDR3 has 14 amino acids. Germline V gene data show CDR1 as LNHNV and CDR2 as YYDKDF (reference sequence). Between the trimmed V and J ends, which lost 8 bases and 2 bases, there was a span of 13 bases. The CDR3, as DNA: TGTGCCACCGCCGGGGGGTTGGGCAATCAGCCCCAGCATTTT. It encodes CATAGGLGNQPQHF.

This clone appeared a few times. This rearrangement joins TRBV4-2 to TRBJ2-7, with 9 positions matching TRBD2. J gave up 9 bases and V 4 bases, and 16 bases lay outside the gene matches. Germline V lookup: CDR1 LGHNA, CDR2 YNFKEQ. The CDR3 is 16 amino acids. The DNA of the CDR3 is TGTGCCAGCAGCCCGTCAGCGGGAGGTGGTGTCAACGGGCAGTACTTC. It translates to CASSPSAGGGVNGQYF.

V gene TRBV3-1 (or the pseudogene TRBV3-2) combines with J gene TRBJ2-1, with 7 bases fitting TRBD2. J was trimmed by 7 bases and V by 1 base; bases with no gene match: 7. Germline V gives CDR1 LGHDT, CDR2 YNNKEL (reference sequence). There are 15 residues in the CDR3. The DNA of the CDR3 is TGTGCCAGCAGCCAAGGGTGGGGGGGAAATAATGAGCAGTTCTTC. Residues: CASSQGWGGNNEQFF.

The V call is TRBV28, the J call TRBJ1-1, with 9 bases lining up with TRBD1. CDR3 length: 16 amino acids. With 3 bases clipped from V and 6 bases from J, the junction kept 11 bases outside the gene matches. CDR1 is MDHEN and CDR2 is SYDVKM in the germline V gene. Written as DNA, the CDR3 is TGTGCCAGCAGTTTTATGGGGACAGGGCCGTGGGCTGAAGCTTTCTTT. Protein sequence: CASSFMGTGPWAEAFF.

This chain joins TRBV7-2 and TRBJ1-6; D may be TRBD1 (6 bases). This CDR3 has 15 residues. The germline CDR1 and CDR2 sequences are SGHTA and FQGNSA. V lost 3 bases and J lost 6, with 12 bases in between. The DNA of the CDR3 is TGTGCCAGCAGCTTTAAGGGGGATAGTAATTCACCCCTCCACTTT. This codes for CASSFKGDSNSPLHF.

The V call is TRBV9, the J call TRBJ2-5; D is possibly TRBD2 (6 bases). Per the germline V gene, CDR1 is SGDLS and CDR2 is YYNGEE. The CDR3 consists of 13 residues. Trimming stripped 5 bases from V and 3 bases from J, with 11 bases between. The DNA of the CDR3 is TGTGCCAGCAGGGCTCGCGGGGAAGAGACCCAGTACTTC. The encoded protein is CASRARGEETQYF.

The CDR3 reads CAISDTSGGGPAGELFF. CDR3 coding DNA: TGTGCCATCAGTGATACTAGCGGGGGGGGCCCGGCCGGGGAGCTGTTTTTT. The chain links TRBV10-3 to TRBJ2-2; 13 nucleotides match TRBD2. The CDR3 contains 17 residues. Germline V gene sequence: CDR1 ENHRY, CDR2 SYGVKD. Unmatched junction bases numbered 7, after V lost 3 bases and J lost 6 bases.

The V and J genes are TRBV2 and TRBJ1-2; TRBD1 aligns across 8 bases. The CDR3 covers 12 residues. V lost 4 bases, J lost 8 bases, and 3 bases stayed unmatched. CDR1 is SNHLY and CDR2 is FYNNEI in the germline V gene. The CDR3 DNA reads TGTGCCAGCAGTGTACAGGGGGGCGGCTACACCTTC. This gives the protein CASSVQGGGYTF.

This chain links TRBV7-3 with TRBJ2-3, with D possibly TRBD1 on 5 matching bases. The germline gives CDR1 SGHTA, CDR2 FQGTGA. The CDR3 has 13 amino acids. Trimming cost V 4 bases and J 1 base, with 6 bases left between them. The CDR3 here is CASSSQGTDTQYF. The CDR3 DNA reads TGTGCCAGCAGCTCACAGGGCACAGATACGCAGTATTTT.

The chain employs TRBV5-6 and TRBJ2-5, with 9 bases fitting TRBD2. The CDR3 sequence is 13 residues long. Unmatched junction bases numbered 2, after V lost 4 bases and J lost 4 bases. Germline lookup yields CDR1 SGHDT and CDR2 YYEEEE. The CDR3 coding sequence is TGTGCCAGCAGCCCGACTAGCGGAGAGACCCAGTACTTC. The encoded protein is CASSPTSGETQYF.

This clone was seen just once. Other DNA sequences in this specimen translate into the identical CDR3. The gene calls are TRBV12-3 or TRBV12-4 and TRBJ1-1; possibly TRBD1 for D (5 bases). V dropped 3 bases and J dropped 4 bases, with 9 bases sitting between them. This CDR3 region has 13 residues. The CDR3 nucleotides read TGTGCCAGCAGTTTCGGGGGAGGCACTGAAGCTTTCTTT. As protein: CASSFGGGTEAFF.

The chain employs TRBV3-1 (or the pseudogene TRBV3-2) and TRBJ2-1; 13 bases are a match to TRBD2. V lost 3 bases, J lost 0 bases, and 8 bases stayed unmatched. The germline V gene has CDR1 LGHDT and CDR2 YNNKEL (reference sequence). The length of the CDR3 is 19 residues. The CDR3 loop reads CASSHTTSGRLSSYNEQFF. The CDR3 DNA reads TGTGCCAGCAGCCACACGACTAGCGGGAGGCTGAGCTCCTACAATGAGCAGTTCTTC.

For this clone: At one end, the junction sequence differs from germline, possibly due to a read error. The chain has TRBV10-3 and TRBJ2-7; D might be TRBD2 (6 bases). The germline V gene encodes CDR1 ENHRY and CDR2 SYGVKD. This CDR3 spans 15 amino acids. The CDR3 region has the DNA TGTGCCACCAGTGGCGGGAACGGAGCTAACTACGAGCAGTACTTC. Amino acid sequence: CATSGGNGANYEQYF.

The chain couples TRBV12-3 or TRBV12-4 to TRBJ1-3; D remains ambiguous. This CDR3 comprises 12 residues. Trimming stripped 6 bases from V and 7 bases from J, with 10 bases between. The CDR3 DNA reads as TGTGCCAGCAGATATTCGGGGAACACCATATATTTT. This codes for CASRYSGNTIYF.

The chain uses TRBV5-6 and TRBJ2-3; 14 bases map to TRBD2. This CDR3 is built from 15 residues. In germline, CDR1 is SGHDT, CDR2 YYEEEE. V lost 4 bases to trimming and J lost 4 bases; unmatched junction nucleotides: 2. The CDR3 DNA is TGTGCCAGCAGCGGACTAGCGGGAGGATCAGATACGCAGTATTTT. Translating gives CASSGLAGGSDTQYF.

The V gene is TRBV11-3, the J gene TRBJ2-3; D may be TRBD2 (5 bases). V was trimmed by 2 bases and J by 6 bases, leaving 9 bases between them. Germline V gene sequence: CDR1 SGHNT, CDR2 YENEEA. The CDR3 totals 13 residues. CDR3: CASSLSPGDTQYF. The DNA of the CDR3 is TGTGCCAGCAGCTTATCTCCGGGGGATACGCAGTATTTT.

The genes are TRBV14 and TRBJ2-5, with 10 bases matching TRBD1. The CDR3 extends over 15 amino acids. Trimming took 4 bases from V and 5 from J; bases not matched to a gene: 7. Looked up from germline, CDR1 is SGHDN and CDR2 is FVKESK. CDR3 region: CASSRPTGGRETQYF. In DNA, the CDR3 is TGTGCCAGCAGCCGGCCGACAGGGGGCAGGGAGACCCAGTACTTC.

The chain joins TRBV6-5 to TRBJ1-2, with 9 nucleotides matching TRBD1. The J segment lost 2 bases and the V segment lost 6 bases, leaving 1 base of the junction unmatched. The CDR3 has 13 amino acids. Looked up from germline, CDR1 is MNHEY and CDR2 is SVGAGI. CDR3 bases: TGTGCCAGCAGCGGACAGGGGAACTATGGCTACACCTTC. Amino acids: CASSGQGNYGYTF.

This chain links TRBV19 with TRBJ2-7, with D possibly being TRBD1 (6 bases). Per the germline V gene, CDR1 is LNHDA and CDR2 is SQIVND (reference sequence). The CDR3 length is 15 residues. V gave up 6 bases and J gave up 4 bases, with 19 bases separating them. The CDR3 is CASRDGRSRGYEQYF. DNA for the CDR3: TGTGCCAGTAGAGATGGCCGGTCCAGGGGATACGAGCAGTACTTC.

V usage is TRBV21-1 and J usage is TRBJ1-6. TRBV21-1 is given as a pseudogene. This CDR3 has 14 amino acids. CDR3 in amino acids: CASSAPLRDSPLHF. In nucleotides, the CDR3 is TGTGCCAGCAGCGCTCCACTGAGGGATTCACCCCTCCACTTT.

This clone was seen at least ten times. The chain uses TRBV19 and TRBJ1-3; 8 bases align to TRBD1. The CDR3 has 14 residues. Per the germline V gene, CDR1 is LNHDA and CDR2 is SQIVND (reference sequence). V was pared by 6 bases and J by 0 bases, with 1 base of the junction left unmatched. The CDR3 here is CASRGTGSGNTIYF. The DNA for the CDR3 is TGTGCCAGTAGGGGGACAGGCTCTGGAAACACCATATATTTT.

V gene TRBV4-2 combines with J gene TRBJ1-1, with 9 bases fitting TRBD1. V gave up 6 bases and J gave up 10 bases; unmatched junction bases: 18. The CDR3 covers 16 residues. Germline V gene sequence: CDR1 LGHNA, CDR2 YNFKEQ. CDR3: CASSPTTTSDRGVAFF. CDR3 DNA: TGTGCCAGCAGTCCAACGACAACCTCGGACAGGGGAGTAGCTTTCTTT.